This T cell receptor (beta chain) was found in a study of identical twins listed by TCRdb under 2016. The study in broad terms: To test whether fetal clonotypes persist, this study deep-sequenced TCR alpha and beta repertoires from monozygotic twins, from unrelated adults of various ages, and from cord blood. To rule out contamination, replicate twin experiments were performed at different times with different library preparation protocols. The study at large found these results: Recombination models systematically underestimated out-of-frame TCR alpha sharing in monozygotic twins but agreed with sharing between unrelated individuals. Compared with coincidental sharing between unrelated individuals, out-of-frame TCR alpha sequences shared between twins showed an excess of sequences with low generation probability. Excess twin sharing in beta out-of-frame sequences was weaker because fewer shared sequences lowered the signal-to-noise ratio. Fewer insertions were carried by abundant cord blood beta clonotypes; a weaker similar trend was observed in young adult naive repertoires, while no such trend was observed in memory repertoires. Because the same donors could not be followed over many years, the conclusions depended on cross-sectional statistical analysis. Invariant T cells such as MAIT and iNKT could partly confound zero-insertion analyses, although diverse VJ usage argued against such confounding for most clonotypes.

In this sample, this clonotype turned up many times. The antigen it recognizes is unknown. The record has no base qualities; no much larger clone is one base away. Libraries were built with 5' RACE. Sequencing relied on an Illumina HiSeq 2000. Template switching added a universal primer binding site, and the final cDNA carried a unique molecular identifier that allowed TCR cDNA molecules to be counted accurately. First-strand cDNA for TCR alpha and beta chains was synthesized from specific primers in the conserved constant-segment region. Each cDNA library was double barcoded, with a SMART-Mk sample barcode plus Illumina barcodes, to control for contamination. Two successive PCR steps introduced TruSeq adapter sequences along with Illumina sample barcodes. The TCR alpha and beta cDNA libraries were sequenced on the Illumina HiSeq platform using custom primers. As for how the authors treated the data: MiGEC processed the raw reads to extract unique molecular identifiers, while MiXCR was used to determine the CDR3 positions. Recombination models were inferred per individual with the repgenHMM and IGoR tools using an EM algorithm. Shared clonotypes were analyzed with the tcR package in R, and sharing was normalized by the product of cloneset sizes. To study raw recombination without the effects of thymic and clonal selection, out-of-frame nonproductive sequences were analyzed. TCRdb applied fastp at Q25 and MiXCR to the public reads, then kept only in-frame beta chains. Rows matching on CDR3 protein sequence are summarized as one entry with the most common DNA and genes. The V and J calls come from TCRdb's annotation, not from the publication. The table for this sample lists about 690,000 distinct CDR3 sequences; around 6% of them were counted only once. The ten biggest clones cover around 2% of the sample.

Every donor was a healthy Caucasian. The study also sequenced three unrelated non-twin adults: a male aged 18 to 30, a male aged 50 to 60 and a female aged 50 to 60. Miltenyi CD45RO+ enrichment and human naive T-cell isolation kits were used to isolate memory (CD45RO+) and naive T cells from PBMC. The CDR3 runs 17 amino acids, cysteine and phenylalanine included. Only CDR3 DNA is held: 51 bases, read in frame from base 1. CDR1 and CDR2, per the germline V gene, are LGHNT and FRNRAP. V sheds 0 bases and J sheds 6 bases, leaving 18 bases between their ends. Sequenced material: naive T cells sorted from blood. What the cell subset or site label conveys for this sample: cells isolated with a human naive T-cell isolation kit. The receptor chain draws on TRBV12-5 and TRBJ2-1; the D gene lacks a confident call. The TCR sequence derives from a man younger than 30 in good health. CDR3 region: CASGLVMSFLVANEQFF. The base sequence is TGTGCTAGTGGTTTGGTTATGTCTTTCCTAGTAGCCAATGAGCAGTTCTTC.